These 10 T cell receptor beta chains share one sample of origin, sequenced in a study of cytomegalovirus exposure and HLA in healthy donors. The PCR used 60 Vbeta and 13 Jbeta primers. TCRdb's table, derived via immunoSEQ multiplex PCR, lists solely in-frame clones and lacks some. The sample lists 150,000 to 180,000 clones; over 65% were seen once. The sample was PBMCs. These receptors were taken from a woman between 35 and 50 years old in good health and CMV-seronegative.

The V and J genes are TRBV30 and TRBJ1-6; D is possibly TRBD1 (6 bases). Trimming removed 8 bases from V and 9 bases from J, with 17 bases in between. This CDR3 region has 13 residues. The germline V gene has CDR1 GTSNPN and CDR2 SVGIG (reference sequence). CDR3 residues: CALSRGASSPLHF. The CDR3 DNA reads as TGTGCCCTAAGCAGGGGAGCTAGTTCACCCCTCCACTTT.

The rearrangement links TRBV5-1 to TRBJ2-6; 9 bases align to TRBD1. V lost 0 bases to trimming and J lost 0 bases; unmatched junction nucleotides: 4. The CDR3 is 18 amino acids. CDR1 is SGHRS and CDR2 is YFSETQ in the germline V gene. Here the CDR3 reads CASSLVGTGSSGANVLTF. The CDR3 coding sequence is TGCGCCAGCAGCTTGGTAGGGACAGGGAGCTCTGGGGCCAACGTCCTGACTTTC.

A single count supports this clone. The CDR3 protein is CASSQDPRTGELFF. CDR3 sequence (DNA): TGTGCCAGCAGCCAAGATCCTCGCACCGGGGAGCTGTTTTTT. This chain joins TRBV4-2 and TRBJ2-2; D is uncertain. The CDR3 is 14 amino acids. Germline V gene lookup returns CDR1 LGHNA and CDR2 YNFKEQ. V gave up 0 bases and J gave up 4 bases, with 6 bases separating them.

The chain combines TRBV4-1 with TRBJ1-1; no definite D call. The CDR3 is 16 amino acids. Germline V lookup: CDR1 MGHRA, CDR2 YSYEKL. Trimming took 0 bases from V and 4 from J, leaving 15 bases between them. The CDR3 region has the DNA TGCGCCAGCAGCCAAGAAGGCAGGAAAAGTATCACTGAAGCTTTCTTT. It translates to CASSQEGRKSITEAFF.

This clone was detected a few times. The chain employs TRBV5-8 and TRBJ2-3; D is perhaps TRBD2 (6 bases). V was pared by 4 bases and J by 4 bases, with 10 bases between. Germline V gene sequence: CDR1 SGHTS, CDR2 YDEGEE. This CDR3 has 13 amino acids. CDR3 residues: CASSLTRSDTQYF. CDR3 nucleotide sequence: TGTGCCAGCAGCCTGACTAGATCAGATACGCAGTATTTT.

This clone occurred a few times. The chain combines TRBV4-1 with TRBJ2-7, with 8 bases matching TRBD1. The CDR3 contains 14 residues. Germline values: CDR1 MGHRA, CDR2 YSYEKL. V shed 5 bases, J shed 3 bases, and the junction held 6 bases outside the gene matches. CDR3: CASSADRAGYEQYF. In DNA, the CDR3 is TGCGCCAGCAGCGCGGACAGGGCGGGCTACGAGCAGTACTTC.

This sequence joins TRBV11-3 and TRBJ2-7; tentative D call: TRBD2 (5 bases). Germline CDR1 and CDR2: SGHNT and YENEEA. This CDR3 has 12 residues. V lost 4 bases and J 8 bases, leaving 12 bases between the germline ends. The DNA of the CDR3 is TGTGCCAGCAGCTCCATCGCCGGGAAGCAGTACTTC. Its protein product is CASSSIAGKQYF.

The chain has TRBV12-2 and TRBJ2-7; TRBD1 was called by the table and not checked on the DNA. TRBV12-2 is a pseudogene. The CDR3 spans 13 residues. CDR3 residues: CASRLEDIHEQYF. Written as DNA, the CDR3 is TGTGCAAGTCGCTTAGAAGACATACACGAGCAGTACTTC.

The genes are TRBV7-9 and TRBJ2-3; a weak D match, TRBD1 (6 bases). Germline CDR1 SEHNR, CDR2 FQNEAQ (reference sequence). The CDR3 has 14 residues. The V end was cut by 2 bases, the J end by 2 bases, with 8 bases between. CDR3 protein: CASSLSGVTDTQYF. DNA for the CDR3: TGTGCCAGCAGCTTATCAGGGGTCACAGATACGCAGTATTTT.

The chain is built from TRBV10-3 and TRBJ2-4, with 8 nucleotides matching TRBD2. CDR3 length: 19 amino acids. Per germline, CDR1 ENHRY and CDR2 SYGVKD. V lost 0 bases, J lost 1 base, and 11 bases stayed unmatched. The CDR3 loop reads CAISESKETGRAAKNIQYF. The CDR3 DNA sequence: TGTGCCATCAGTGAGTCGAAAGAAACCGGGAGGGCGGCCAAAAACATTCAGTACTTC.